The rows below give T cell receptor beta chains drawn from one sample of a study of T cells in Graves' hyperthyroidism and ophthalmopathy. Each CDR3 protein is one row after TCRdb ran MiXCR on the multiplex PCR reads. Here the sample spans 700,000 to 950,000 distinct CDR3 sequences, 30% to 40% being singletons. The source material was blood. The receptors were gathered from a woman between 40 and 50 years old with Graves' hyperthyroidism. The CDR3 runs from the conserved cysteine through the conserved F or W. Each record gives: V gene, D gene, J gene, clone size, CDR3 DNA, CDR3 protein. The D gene is left open where the match is weak. Part of the rows lack a size; the others show once, few, many or a class for expanded clones.

>TRBV6-4|.|TRBJ1-2|few
TGTTCCAGCGCCCTAGGGGGCTATGGCTACACCTTC
CSSALGGYGYTF
>TRBV12-3/TRBV12-4|TRBD2|TRBJ2-5|.
TGTGCCAGCAGTTTAGGGGCTAGCGGGAGTGAGACCCAGTACTTC
CASSLGASGSETQYF
>TRBV20-1|.|TRBJ2-5|many
TGCAGTGCTAGAGTTGTTCGTCTCCAAGAGACCCAGTACTTC
CSARVVRLQETQYF
>TRBV20-1|.|TRBJ1-1|many
TGCAGTGCTAGAGATCTAGGTATGAACACTGAAGCTTTCTTT
CSARDLGMNTEAFF
>TRBV15|TRBD1|TRBJ2-6|once
TGTGCCGCCAGCACAGGGGGACTGGGTGCCAACGTCCTGACTTTC
CAASTGGLGANVLTF
>TRBV5-1|.|TRBJ2-7|.
TGCGCCAGCAGCTTGGTTTTTGGGGGCTACGAGCAGTACTTC
CASSLVFGGYEQYF
>TRBV6-6|TRBD1|TRBJ1-2|few
TGTGCCAGCAGTTACTCGTGGACAGGGCCTTATGGCTACACCTTC
CASSYSWTGPYGYTF
>TRBV7-3|.|TRBJ1-1|.
TGTGCCAGCAGTCGAGCCACAGGGAGGGAAGGTTTCTTT
CASSRATGREGFF
>TRBV20-1|.|TRBJ1-5|many
TGCAGTGCTCTTCCGGACAGCTTGAATCAGCCCCAGCATTTT
CSALPDSLNQPQHF
>TRBV3-1|.|TRBJ1-2|few
TGTGCCAGCAGCCAAGATGCAGAGAACTATGGCTACACCTTC
CASSQDAENYGYTF
>TRBV6-5|.|TRBJ1-3|few
TGTGCCAGCACAACAGTCTCTGGAAACACCATATATTTT
CASTTVSGNTIYF
>TRBV11-2|.|TRBJ1-6|many
TGTGCCAGCAGCCTACAGGGCTTTGACTCACCCCTCCACTTT
CASSLQGFDSPLHF
>TRBV10-3|.|TRBJ1-1|.
TGTGCCATCAGTGAGCTGAACAGCGAAGCTTTCTTT
CAISELNSEAFF
>TRBV20-1|.|TRBJ1-5|.
TGCAGTGCTAGGGCTCAGGGAGGAATTAGCAATCAGCCCCAGCATTTT
CSARAQGGISNQPQHF
>TRBV29-1|.|TRBJ1-2|many
TGCAGCGTTGATGGAGGACAGACTTCTTATGGCTACACCTTC
CSVDGGQTSYGYTF
>TRBV7-8|TRBD1|TRBJ2-7|many
TGTGCCAGCAGCTTAGACTTGACAGGGGACGAGCAGTACTTC
CASSLDLTGDEQYF
>TRBV6-5|TRBD1|TRBJ2-7|.
TGTGCCAGCAGTTGGGGGACAGACTCCTACGAGCAGTACTTC
CASSWGTDSYEQYF